Listed here are 23 T cell receptor beta chains from one sample, sequenced in a study of beta chain features in type 1 diabetes. Investigators reverse transcribed all isolated RNA, so they sequenced expressed TCRB transcripts. Clones were read by immunoSEQ multiplex PCR, and TCRdb kept only the in-frame ones, dropping some. The table lists 200,000 to 300,000 clones, roughly 14% of them singletons. Sequencing was performed on naive CD4+ T cells from blood. The receptors were sampled from a woman aged 40 to 50 in good health.

The chain uses TRBV7-8 and TRBJ1-4; D uncertain. V was pared by 5 bases and J by 0 bases, with 7 bases between. Germline CDR1 SGHVS, CDR2 FQNEAQ. This CDR3 comprises 14 residues. DNA for the CDR3: TGTGCCAGCAGCCCCGGGGCAACTAATGAAAAACTGTTTTTT. Translated, it gives CASSPGATNEKLFF.

This clone turned up a few times. This chain uses TRBV6-5 with TRBJ2-1; a possible D gene is TRBD1 (6 bases). The CDR3 runs to 14 residues. Germline CDR1 and CDR2: MNHEY and SVGAGI. The V gene lost 4 bases and the J gene lost 2 bases, with 9 bases spanning the gap. This CDR3 reads CASSSRTAYNEQFF. The CDR3 coding sequence is TGTGCCAGCAGTTCCCGGACAGCCTACAATGAGCAGTTCTTC.

The CDR3 DNA follows: TGTGCCAGCAGTTTTAGCGGGGGGGAGGCTAGAGAGCAGTTCTTC. This gives the protein CASSFSGGEAREQFF. V is TRBV2 and J is TRBJ2-1; 11 bases fit TRBD2. The V gene's germline CDR1 is SNHLY and CDR2 FYNNEI. The trim removed 5 bases at V and 10 bases at J, leaving 10 bases unmatched. The CDR3 is 15 amino acids.

This clone came up a few times. The chain has TRBV5-4 and TRBJ2-1; D not resolved. Germline CDR1 is SGHNT and CDR2 is YYREEE (reference sequence). This CDR3 has 15 amino acids. Between the trimmed V and J ends, which lost 1 base and 0 bases, there was a span of 8 bases. CDR3 nucleotide sequence: TGTGCCAGCAGCTTGTCACCCAGCTCCTACAATGAGCAGTTCTTC. It specifies CASSLSPSSYNEQFF. Supplemented by reference TRBV5-4 and TRBJ2-1, the full variable domain reads ETGVTQSPTHLIKTRGQQVTLRCSSQSGHNTVSWYQQALGQGPQFIFQYYREEENGRGNFPPRFSGLQFPNYSSELNVNALELDDSALYLCASSLSPSSYNEQFFGPGTRLTVL.

The CDR3 protein is CASSQVTGGPHSYNEQFF. The CDR3 DNA reads as TGCGCCAGCAGCCAAGTGACAGGGGGTCCTCACTCCTACAATGAGCAGTTCTTC. The chain has TRBV4-1 and TRBJ2-1, with 9 bases fitting TRBD1. This CDR3 comprises 18 residues. V dropped 1 base and J dropped 0; count of bases not matched to a gene: 7. CDR1 is MGHRA, CDR2 YSYEKL, per germline.

This clone was counted only a few times. This chain connects TRBV5-6 to TRBJ2-7; D remains unclear. The CDR3 loop spans 14 amino acids. CDR1 is SGHDT and CDR2 is YYEEEE in the germline V gene. Trimming cost V 2 bases and J 1 base, with 10 bases left between them. The CDR3 here is CASSFQNPSYEQYF. CDR3 sequence (DNA): TGTGCCAGCAGCTTCCAGAATCCGTCCTACGAGCAGTACTTC.

The CDR3 here is CASSWTGAGAKNIQYF. The CDR3 DNA reads TGTGCCAGCAGCTGGACAGGGGCGGGAGCCAAAAACATTCAGTACTTC. This chain uses TRBV5-4 with TRBJ2-4; TRBD1 matches at 9 bases. Trimming took 3 bases from V and 0 from J; bases not matched to a gene: 4. The CDR3 is 16 residues long. Germline loops: CDR1 SGHNT, CDR2 YYREEE (reference sequence).

Only a few counts were recorded for this clone. The chain uses TRBV7-2 and TRBJ2-1; 7 bases match TRBD2. The J segment lost 5 bases and the V segment lost 2 bases, leaving 6 bases of the junction unmatched. The CDR3 has 15 residues. Germline V gives CDR1 SGHTA, CDR2 FQGNSA. For the CDR3, the DNA is TGTGCCAGCAGCTTATGGTGGGGGGGGGACAATGAGCAGTTCTTC. It codes for CASSLWWGGDNEQFF.

This clone was observed a handful of times. J is TRBJ1-1 and V is TRBV6-1; D is unresolved. The CDR3 runs to 14 residues. V dropped 3 bases and J dropped 3 bases, with 11 bases sitting between them. The V gene's germline CDR1 is MNHNS and CDR2 SASEGT. The CDR3 spells CASSEIWGDTEAFF. CDR3 sequence (DNA): TGTGCCAGCAGTGAGATTTGGGGAGACACTGAAGCTTTCTTT.

The chain joins TRBV4-1 to TRBJ2-7; D perhaps matches TRBD1 (6 bases). This CDR3 region has 14 residues. V lost 2 bases, J lost 2 bases, and 10 bases lay in between. The germline V gene has CDR1 MGHRA and CDR2 YSYEKL. The CDR3 region is CASSQPGQTYEQYF. In DNA form, the CDR3 reads TGCGCCAGCAGCCAACCGGGACAAACCTACGAGCAGTACTTC.

The J gene is TRBJ2-5, the V gene TRBV7-2, with 10 nucleotides matching TRBD2. The CDR3 contains 16 residues. The V gene end was trimmed by 1 base and the J gene end by 3 bases; junction bases not matched to a gene: 5. Germline V gives CDR1 SGHTA, CDR2 FQGNSA. The CDR3: CASSLVIAGGKETQYF. The CDR3 DNA follows: TGTGCCAGCAGCTTAGTTATAGCGGGGGGTAAAGAGACCCAGTACTTC.

This clone was recorded a few times. The V and J genes are TRBV4-1 and TRBJ2-3; 8 bases fit TRBD2. Trimming removed 4 bases from V and 2 bases from J; junction bases left unmatched: 8. The germline gives CDR1 MGHRA, CDR2 YSYEKL. This CDR3 is built from 16 residues. This chain's CDR3 is CASSPGGLASTDTQYF. The CDR3 coding sequence is TGCGCCAGCAGCCCGGGGGGGCTGGCCTCCACAGATACGCAGTATTTT.

This clone was recorded a few times. The J gene is TRBJ2-7, the V gene TRBV2, with D perhaps TRBD1 (5 bases). Trimming left V 6 bases short and J 7 bases short, with 13 bases between. Germline loops: CDR1 SNHLY, CDR2 FYNNEI. The length of the CDR3 is 12 residues. The CDR3 protein is CASSFRVEEQYF. In nucleotides, the CDR3 is TGTGCCAGCAGCTTCAGGGTGGAAGAGCAGTACTTC. The full variable domain, its missing parts supplied by reference TRBV2 and TRBJ2-7, is EPEVTQTPSHQVTQMGQEVILRCVPISNHLYFYWYRQILGQKVEFLVSFYNNEISEKSEIFDDQFSVERPDGSNFTLKIRSTKLEDSAMYFCASSFRVEEQYFGPGTRLTVT.

This clone was detected a few times. The CDR3 DNA reads as TGTGCTAGTGGTTTGGCGACAGGGAACCTATACAATGAGCAGTTCTTC. It is translated as CASGLATGNLYNEQFF. The chain combines TRBV12-5 with TRBJ2-1; 7 nucleotides match TRBD1. Germline V gene sequence: CDR1 LGHNT, CDR2 FRNRAP. The CDR3 loop spans 16 amino acids. The ends lost 1 base at V and 4 bases at J; junction bases unmatched: 7. Full variable domain (remainder filled in from reference TRBV12-5 and TRBJ2-1): DARVTQTPRHKVTEMGQEVTMRCQPILGHNTVFWYRQTMMQGLELLAYFRNRAPLDDSGMPKDRFSAEMPDATLATLKIQPSEPRDSAVYFCASGLATGNLYNEQFFGPGTRLTVL.

This clone was observed a handful of times. The gene calls are TRBV5-4 and TRBJ2-7, with D possibly TRBD1 on 5 matching bases. The CDR3 runs 15 residues. V was cut by 4 bases and J by 3 bases, with 17 bases left in between. Germline CDR1 reads SGHNT; CDR2 reads YYREEE (reference sequence). The CDR3 nucleotides are TGTGCCAGCAGCCTGGGGCTAGTGAGGAGCTACGAGCAGTACTTC. Amino acids: CASSLGLVRSYEQYF. The complete variable domain, with remaining parts taken from reference TRBV5-4 and TRBJ2-7, reads ETGVTQSPTHLIKTRGQQVTLRCSSQSGHNTVSWYQQALGQGPQFIFQYYREEENGRGNFPPRFSGLQFPNYSSELNVNALELDDSALYLCASSLGLVRSYEQYFGPGTRLTVT.

This chain links TRBV9 with TRBJ2-5; a possible D gene is TRBD1 (5 bases). The V gene's germline CDR1 is SGDLS and CDR2 YYNGEE. CDR3 length: 16 residues. V was clipped by 0 bases and J by 2 bases, with 14 bases between them. CDR3 DNA: TGTGCCAGCAGCGTAGGAACGCGAAGGGGTCAAGAGACCCAGTACTTC. It is translated as CASSVGTRRGQETQYF.

The chain combines TRBV28 with TRBJ2-1; 9 bases align to TRBD1. Looked up from germline, CDR1 is MDHEN and CDR2 is SYDVKM. With 6 bases clipped from V and 0 bases from J, the junction kept 9 bases outside the gene matches. The CDR3 covers 17 residues. CDR3 amino acids: CASSSNRGHHSYNEQFF. As DNA, the CDR3 is TGTGCCAGCAGCTCTAACAGGGGGCATCACTCCTACAATGAGCAGTTCTTC.

This clone was recorded at least ten times. The chain uses TRBV29-1 and TRBJ2-3; 7 bases fit TRBD1. CDR1 and CDR2 (germline): SQVTM, ANQGSEA. V trimming: 7 bases; J trimming: 2 bases; junction bases outside the gene matches: 3. The CDR3 covers 12 residues. CDR3 in DNA: TGCAGCGGAGGGGGCAACACAGATACGCAGTATTTT. It is translated as CSGGGNTDTQYF.

This clone was recorded a few times. The genes are TRBV18 and TRBJ1-2; 8 bases align to TRBD1. CDR3 length: 15 residues. Germline V lookup: CDR1 KGHSH, CDR2 LQKENI. V was pared by 3 bases and J by 1 base, with 4 bases of the junction left unmatched. CDR3 coding DNA: TGTGCCAGCTCACCGACAGGGGACCATAACTATGGCTACACCTTC. Translation: CASSPTGDHNYGYTF.

This chain connects TRBV10-3 to TRBJ2-3, with TRBD2 matching over 13 bases. V shed 6 bases, J shed 5 bases, and the junction held 11 bases outside the gene matches. CDR1 and CDR2 (germline): ENHRY, SYGVKD. The CDR3 is made up of 17 amino acids. Here the CDR3 reads CAIRKTSGGQGEDTQYF. CDR3 DNA sequence: TGTGCCATCAGGAAGACTAGCGGGGGGCAAGGGGAAGATACGCAGTATTTT.

There are a few counts of this clone. This sequence joins TRBV6-5 and TRBJ2-1, with unresolved D. The CDR3 runs 15 residues. Germline assignment: CDR1 MNHEY and CDR2 SVGAGI. V was cut by 7 bases and J by 2 bases, with 15 bases left in between. CDR3 in DNA: TGTGCCAGCATTTTTAGCTTCTCAACCTACAATGAGCAGTTCTTC. Its protein is CASIFSFSTYNEQFF.

This clone appeared a few times. The J gene is TRBJ2-3, the V gene TRBV2; 8 bases are shared with TRBD1. Per the germline V gene, CDR1 is SNHLY and CDR2 is FYNNEI. The junction had 9 bases not matched to a gene; V was cut back by 6 bases and J by 4 bases. This CDR3 region has 15 residues. The CDR3, as DNA: TGTGCCAGCAGCACAGACAGGGGTAGGCCAGATACGCAGTATTTT. This encodes CASSTDRGRPDTQYF.

V and J are TRBV11-2 and TRBJ1-4; a weak D match, TRBD1 (6 bases). V lost 1 base to trimming and J lost 7 bases, with 13 bases between them. The CDR3 runs 15 residues. The V gene's germline CDR1 is SGHAT and CDR2 FQNNGV. CDR3 loop: CASSLGDTPVEKLFF. The CDR3 DNA reads TGTGCCAGCAGCTTAGGGGACACCCCGGTTGAAAAACTGTTTTTT. Full variable domain (outside the CDR3, taken from reference TRBV11-2 and TRBJ1-4): EAGVAQSPRYKIIEKRQSVAFWCNPISGHATLYWYQQILGQGPKLLIQFQNNGVVDDSQLPKDRFSAERLKGVDSTLKIQPAKLEDSAVYLCASSLGDTPVEKLFFGSGTQLSVL.